Here is one TCR beta chain with its context. Sequencing was performed with immunoSEQ multiplex PCR; in TCRdb, only in-frame clones are kept and a portion is missing. Of under 70,000 clones listed, about 91% are singletons. The sample is drawn from a study of technical replicates of blood from a handful of donors. The sequencing sample was made of T cells isolated from PBMCs. The sequence derives from a human donor in good health.

The CDR3 loop is CASSLSGPEQFF. In nucleotides, the CDR3 is TGTGCCAGCAGCTTATCAGGGCCTGAGCAGTTCTTC. The V gene is TRBV7-9, the J gene TRBJ2-1; perhaps TRBD1 as D (5 bases). CDR3 length equals 12 residues. The germline CDR1 and CDR2 sequences are SEHNR and FQNEAQ (reference sequence). The V gene lost 2 bases and the J gene lost 9 bases, with 8 bases spanning the gap.